This is a list of T cell receptor beta chains from one sample in a study of monozygotic twins with inflammatory bowel disease. For each CDR3 protein, TCRdb gives one entry from its re-call of the 5' RACE reads, without DNA. The table for this sample gives roughly 150,000 distinct CDR3 sequences. Sequencing used blood. All receptors derive from a human donor with ulcerative colitis or Crohn's disease, or a healthy co-twin of an affected twin (not recorded which). Each CDR3 is given with its conserved first and last residue.

V gene	J gene	CDR3 protein
TRBV6-1	TRBJ1-5	CASSRDSINQPQHF
TRBV7-3	TRBJ2-3	CASSFIGGGASDTQYF
TRBV5-1	TRBJ2-1	CASSLLPSGGTNEQFF
TRBV7-6	TRBJ2-7	CASSFQPNEQYF
TRBV5-6	TRBJ2-7	CASRRDHTTYEQYF
TRBV20-1	TRBJ2-5	CSARKGYQETQYF
TRBV7-6	TRBJ2-5	CASSTYQETQYF
TRBV5-1	TRBJ2-7	CASGIVQGPGEQYF
TRBV7-2	TRBJ2-3	CASSLALMGTGDTQYF
TRBV7-2	TRBJ2-7	CASSLDNGYEQYF
TRBV5-1	TRBJ2-1	CASNRDSYNEQFF
TRBV27	TRBJ2-6	CASSINGANVLTF
TRBV29-1	TRBJ1-6	CSVGQGQNSPLHF
TRBV6-4	TRBJ2-2	CASSSEVAVNTGELFF
TRBV19	TRBJ1-5	CASSNVQAVSNQPQHF
TRBV18	TRBJ2-3	CASSPRGADTQYF
TRBV25-1	TRBJ1-2	CASSEYEGSYGYTF
TRBV28	TRBJ2-3	CASSGTVDTQYF
TRBV7-8	TRBJ1-1	CASSHTLGEAFF
TRBV15	TRBJ1-3	CATSTGGVGNTIYF
TRBV4-2	TRBJ2-5	CASSQAGDNEETQYF